This paragraph reports one T cell receptor (beta chain). The sample belongs to a study of blood T cell repertoires in COVID-19. Data came from immunoSEQ multiplex PCR; TCRdb stores just in-frame clones and leaves some out. The table records 130,000 or so clones, 84% of them present only once. Per germline, CDR1 MGHRA and CDR2 YSYEKL. Germline trimming cut 3 bases from V and 7 bases from J; bases unmatched to any gene: 8. The CDR3 is made up of 15 amino acids. The clonotype originates from a woman aged 45-59 years with acute COVID-19. Source material: PBMCs or T cells enriched from blood (not recorded which). The V call is TRBV4-1, the J call TRBJ2-1; 8 bases line up with TRBD2. The DNA of the CDR3 is TGCGCCAGCAGCCACCCAGCGGGAGATGGGAATGAGCAGTTCTTC. It yields the protein CASSHPAGDGNEQFF.